These T cell receptor beta chains were read from a single sample in a study of blood T cell repertoires in COVID-19. TCRdb keeps only in-frame clones here, not all; method: immunoSEQ multiplex PCR. The table shows about 100,000 clones, with about 80% occurring only once. Sample: peripheral blood. The receptors were sampled from a man between 65 and 80 years old with active or convalescent COVID-19. Each CDR3 is given with its conserved first and last residue. D genes are given only for firm matches. Clone size is given for some rows only: seen once, a few or many times, or a class if the clone is expanded.

v_call	d_call	clone_size	j_call	cdr3_aa	cdr3_nt
TRBV4-2	TRBD2	few	TRBJ2-1	CASSQDSGTSGNNEQFF	TGTGCCAGCAGCCAAGATAGCGGGACTAGCGGAAACAATGAGCAGTTCTTC
TRBV5-6	NA	NA	TRBJ2-7	CASSLALEQYF	TGTGCCAGCAGCTTGGCCCTGGAGCAGTACTTC
TRBV4-3	TRBD2	once	TRBJ2-3	CASSQDPSGGTDTQYF	TGCGCCAGCAGCCAAGATCCTAGCGGGGGCACAGATACGCAGTATTTT
TRBV5-1	TRBD1	NA	TRBJ2-2	CASSATLTGGPGTGELFF	TGCGCCAGCAGCGCGACTTTAACAGGGGGACCGGGCACCGGGGAGCTGTTTTTT
TRBV18	NA	NA	TRBJ1-1	CASSPRWGDTEAFF	TGTGCCAGCTCACCCCGGTGGGGAGACACTGAAGCTTTCTTT
TRBV5-4	NA	NA	TRBJ1-1	CASSLQGLLAFF	TGTGCCAGCAGCTTGCAGGGGCTGTTGGCTTTCTTT
TRBV7-2	NA	NA	TRBJ2-7	CASSLGLGGFVQYF	TGTGCCAGCAGCTTAGGATTAGGGGGTTTCGTGCAGTACTTC
TRBV10-3	NA	NA	TRBJ1-1	CAISESTRVTEAFF	TGTGCCATCAGTGAGAGTACTCGGGTCACTGAAGCTTTCTTT
TRBV4-3	TRBD1	NA	TRBJ1-2	CASSQLDREGSYGYTF	TGCGCCAGCAGCCAACTCGACAGGGAAGGGTCCTATGGCTACACCTTC
TRBV5-1	TRBD1	NA	TRBJ1-1	CASSPGGQGLHTEAFF	TGCGCCAGCAGCCCGGGAGGACAGGGTTTACACACTGAAGCTTTCTTT
TRBV6-2/TRBV6-3	NA	NA	TRBJ1-5	CASSYGQVYSNQPQHF	TGTGCCAGCAGTTACGGGCAGGTCTATAGCAATCAGCCCCAGCATTTT
TRBV24-1	NA	NA	TRBJ2-1	CATSDFRGRNEQFF	TGTGCCACCAGTGATTTTAGGGGAAGGAATGAGCAGTTCTTC
TRBV19	TRBD1	NA	TRBJ1-4	CASTEGQGGGEKLFF	TGTGCCAGTACGGAAGGACAGGGGGGCGGTGAAAAACTGTTTTTT
TRBV19	TRBD1	once	TRBJ1-4	CASSLISGGMIDEKLFF	TGTGCCAGTAGTCTCATCTCAGGGGGGATGATAGATGAAAAACTGTTTTTT
TRBV12-3/TRBV12-4	NA	few	TRBJ1-4	CASSRTNEKLFF	TGTGCCAGCAGCCGGACAAATGAAAAACTGTTTTTT
TRBV9	TRBD2	NA	TRBJ2-1	CASSLGLAGGLSSYNEQFF	TGTGCCAGCAGCCTGGGACTAGCGGGGGGGCTAAGCTCCTACAATGAGCAGTTCTTC
TRBV7-9	NA	NA	TRBJ1-6	CASSLVGGTNSPLHF	TGTGCCAGCAGCTTAGTCGGGGGGACGAATTCACCCCTCCACTTT
TRBV29-1	NA	few	TRBJ2-4	CSVDRFRLAKNIQYF	TGCAGCGTTGATCGGTTCAGACTAGCCAAAAACATTCAGTACTTC
TRBV6-5	TRBD1	NA	TRBJ2-7	CASSPTGLTYEQYF	TGTGCCAGCAGCCCGACAGGGTTAACCTACGAGCAGTACTTC
TRBV27	NA	once	TRBJ1-1	CASRPYGAANTEAFF	TGTGCCAGCAGGCCCTATGGAGCGGCGAACACTGAAGCTTTCTTT
TRBV30	NA	NA	TRBJ2-3	CAWSIGGTDTQYF	TGTGCCTGGAGTATCGGCGGTACAGATACGCAGTATTTT
TRBV13	TRBD1	few	TRBJ2-7	CASSLGQTEGAYYEQYF	TGTGCCAGCAGCTTAGGCCAAACAGAGGGGGCTTATTACGAGCAGTACTTC
TRBV9	NA	NA	TRBJ1-5	CASSRGNQPQHF	TGTGCCAGCAGTCGGGGAAATCAGCCCCAGCATTTT
TRBV11-3	TRBD2	NA	TRBJ2-2	CASSFRTSGSRGGELFF	TGTGCCAGCAGCTTCCGCACTAGCGGGAGTAGAGGCGGGGAGCTGTTTTTT
TRBV28	TRBD1	NA	TRBJ2-1	CASSKDRGPYNEQFF	TGTGCCAGCAGTAAAGACAGGGGACCCTACAATGAGCAGTTCTTC
TRBV18	NA	NA	TRBJ1-1	CASSQLPTGSRNTEAFF	TGTGCCAGCTCACAACTCCCTACAGGGAGTAGGAACACTGAAGCTTTCTTT
TRBV9	NA	few	TRBJ2-3	CASSVGPGGPDTQYF	TGTGCCAGCAGCGTAGGCCCCGGGGGACCAGATACGCAGTATTTT
TRBV5-1	TRBD1	NA	TRBJ2-2	CASSPGVARGHTGELFF	TGCGCCAGCAGCCCTGGGGTGGCCAGGGGGCACACCGGGGAGCTGTTTTTT
TRBV14	NA	NA	TRBJ1-6	CASSQVDRDSPLHF	TGTGCCAGCAGCCAAGTGGACAGAGATTCACCCCTCCACTTT
TRBV4-3	NA	once	TRBJ1-3	CASSHQAGPDSGNTIYF	TGCGCCAGCAGCCACCAGGCAGGGCCCGACTCTGGAAACACCATATATTTT
TRBV27	NA	once	TRBJ2-7	CASSFEGLMDEQYF	TGTGCCAGCAGTTTCGAGGGCCTAATGGACGAGCAGTACTTC
TRBV19	NA	NA	TRBJ1-2	CASSISGVDYGYTF	TGTGCCAGTAGTATATCAGGGGTTGACTATGGCTACACCTTC
TRBV7-8	TRBD2	NA	TRBJ2-7	CASSLEGLFPYEQYF	TGTGCCAGCAGCTTAGAGGGACTATTCCCCTACGAGCAGTACTTC
TRBV5-6	NA	NA	TRBJ1-2	CASSLYEGDGYTF	TGTGCCAGCAGCTTGTATGAGGGGGATGGCTACACCTTC
TRBV4-3	NA	NA	TRBJ1-5	CASSQEFFAGKGQPQHF	TGCGCCAGCAGCCAAGAATTTTTCGCAGGGAAGGGTCAGCCCCAGCATTTT
TRBV18	NA	NA	TRBJ2-7	CASSPPSSYEQYF	TGTGCCAGCTCACCCCCCAGCTCCTACGAGCAGTACTTC
TRBV14	NA	NA	TRBJ1-5	CASSQLHGLVSNQPQHF	TGTGCCAGCAGCCAACTCCATGGGCTCGTAAGCAATCAGCCCCAGCATTTT
TRBV27	NA	few	TRBJ1-1	CASSLAGPGTEAFF	TGTGCCAGCAGTTTAGCGGGCCCCGGGACTGAAGCTTTCTTT
TRBV27	NA	NA	TRBJ1-1	CASSLSRGENTEAFF	TGTGCCAGCAGTTTATCCAGGGGAGAGAACACTGAAGCTTTCTTT
TRBV20-1	TRBD2	NA	TRBJ2-7	CSASPRTSGSYEQYF	TGCAGTGCTAGTCCCCGGACTAGCGGGTCCTACGAGCAGTACTTC
TRBV5-1	NA	once	TRBJ2-2	CASSLGSPNTGELFF	TGCGCCAGCAGCTTGGGGAGCCCGAACACCGGGGAGCTGTTTTTT
TRBV30	TRBD2	once	TRBJ2-7	CAWSGSGGSSYEQYF	TGTGCCTGGAGTGGGTCGGGCGGGAGCTCCTACGAGCAGTACTTC
TRBV2	NA	NA	TRBJ1-4	CASLTGMVEKTVF	TGTGCCAGCCTTACAGGGATGGTGGAGAAAACTGTTTTT
TRBV19	NA	NA	TRBJ1-2	CASRRTLTFSHGYTF	TGTGCCAGTAGGAGGACTTTGACCTTTAGCCATGGCTACACCTTC
TRBV2	NA	few	TRBJ2-2	CASTTRQAGELFF	TGTGCCAGCACCACTCGACAGGCCGGGGAGCTGTTTTTT
TRBV29-1	TRBD1	NA	TRBJ1-2	CSVDLVGQVHYTF	TGCAGCGTTGACCTGGTTGGACAGGTGCATTACACCTTC
TRBV7-2	NA	NA	TRBJ1-6	CASRQMWWSYNSPLHF	TGTGCCAGCAGGCAGATGTGGTGGTCGTATAATTCACCCCTCCACTTT
TRBV5-1	NA	NA	TRBJ1-2	CASSSAGDYGYTF	TGCGCCAGCAGCTCCGCGGGTGACTATGGCTACACCTTC
TRBV6-5	TRBD1	NA	TRBJ2-1	CASRGQGARDNEQFF	TGTGCCAGCAGGGGACAGGGGGCGAGAGACAATGAGCAGTTCTTC
TRBV5-8	TRBD1	NA	TRBJ1-1	CASSHGQGEAFF	TGTGCCAGCAGCCATGGACAGGGTGAAGCTTTCTTT
TRBV4-2	NA	NA	TRBJ1-5	CASSQAEGRGNQPQHF	TGTGCCAGCAGCCAAGCGGAGGGCAGGGGCAATCAGCCCCAGCATTTT
TRBV6-2/TRBV6-3	NA	NA	TRBJ1-5	CASSSVGGSNQPQHF	TGTGCCAGCAGCTCCGTAGGAGGAAGCAATCAGCCCCAGCATTTT
TRBV21-1	NA	NA	TRBJ2-1	CASSKAVTTRGTSSYNEQFF	TGTGCCAGCAGCAAAGCGGTAACGACGAGGGGGACTAGCTCCTACAATGAGCAGTTCTTC
TRBV27	NA	NA	TRBJ1-5	CASRPTTFQPQHF	TGTGCCAGCCGACCCACTACCTTTCAGCCCCAGCATTTT
TRBV7-8	TRBD1	NA	TRBJ1-2	CASSLVGQSSYGYTF	TGTGCCAGCAGCTTAGTGGGACAGTCCAGCTATGGCTACACCTTC
TRBV6-5	TRBD2	NA	TRBJ2-5	CASSYSRNGRGETQYF	TGTGCCAGCAGTTACTCGCGGAACGGGAGGGGGGAGACCCAGTACTTC
TRBV18	NA	NA	TRBJ2-7	CASSPGAEQYF	TGTGCCAGCTCACCGGGGGCCGAGCAGTACTTC
TRBV5-1	NA	NA	TRBJ2-3	CASSSPQGPTDTQYF	TGCGCCAGCAGTTCTCCGCAGGGGCCCACAGATACGCAGTATTTT
TRBV5-6	NA	NA	TRBJ2-1	CASSLGDFSNEQFF	TGTGCCAGCAGCTTAGGGGACTTTTCCAATGAGCAGTTCTTC